This T cell receptor beta chain originates from a study of PD-L1 blockade in urothelial cancer. Study-level background: Median T cell yield per blood sample was 140,000 to 150,000 cells.

V lost 2 bases and J 7 bases, leaving 10 bases between the germline ends. The length of the CDR3 is 13 residues. The V gene's germline CDR1 is SGHTS and CDR2 YDEGEE. Assay used: immunoSEQ multiplex PCR; TCRdb lists only in-frame clones, some missing. The sample has more than 30,000 clones; around 84% are singletons. V and J are TRBV5-8 and TRBJ1-5; the D is unclear. The material sequenced was PBMCs, taken around atezolizumab (anti-PD-L1) treatment. This receptor was taken from a man in his 60s with urothelial cancer. The CDR3 DNA sequence: TGTGCCAGCAGCTTCGGCGGAGGACAGCCCCAGCATTTT. It codes for CASSFGGGQPQHF.